This is a list of T cell receptor beta chains from one sample in a study of T cells in Graves' hyperthyroidism and ophthalmopathy. TCRdb used MiXCR to reprocess the multiplex PCR reads, holding one entry per CDR3 protein. In the table there are 650,000 to 800,000 distinct CDR3 sequences, about 45% of which are singletons. Sequencing input: peripheral blood or thyroid tissue (not recorded which). These receptors all come from an adult man with Graves' disease, either hyperthyroidism or ophthalmopathy (not recorded which). Both conserved end residues are part of each CDR3. The D gene is left open where the match is weak. The listing skips clone size in some rows; elsewhere it reads once, few, many or a size class.

j_call: TRBJ2-7; clone_size: -; v_call: TRBV29-1; d_call: TRBD1; cdr3_aa: CSSDRQGSSYEQYF; cdr3_nt: TGCAGCTCCGATCGACAGGGCAGCTCCTACGAGCAGTACTTC
j_call: TRBJ2-7; clone_size: few; v_call: TRBV2; d_call: TRBD2; cdr3_aa: CASSMTSGRADYEQYF; cdr3_nt: TGTGCCAGCAGTATGACTAGCGGGAGGGCCGATTACGAGCAGTACTTC
j_call: TRBJ1-2; clone_size: -; v_call: TRBV7-9; d_call: TRBD1; cdr3_aa: CASSLRPGQLFYGYTF; cdr3_nt: TGCGCCAGCAGCCTCCGACCGGGACAGCTCTTTTATGGCTACACCTTC
j_call: TRBJ1-5; clone_size: few; v_call: TRBV20-1; d_call: TRBD1; cdr3_aa: CSARRGTGSNQPQHF; cdr3_nt: TGCAGTGCTAGACGGGGGACAGGGAGCAATCAGCCCCAGCATTTT
j_call: TRBJ1-6; clone_size: once; v_call: TRBV6-2/TRBV6-3; d_call: -; cdr3_aa: CASTPGPDPLYF; cdr3_nt: TGTGCCAGCACCCCGGGCCCTGACCCCCTCTACTTT
j_call: TRBJ2-5; clone_size: -; v_call: TRBV14; d_call: TRBD2; cdr3_aa: CASSQGTSGGLQETQYF; cdr3_nt: TGTGCCAGCAGCCAAGGTACCAGCGGGGGCCTCCAAGAGACCCAGTACTTC
j_call: TRBJ2-5; clone_size: -; v_call: TRBV20-1; d_call: -; cdr3_aa: CSARDGLETQYF; cdr3_nt: TGCAGTGCTAGAGACGGGCTGGAGACCCAGTACTTC
j_call: TRBJ1-5; clone_size: -; v_call: TRBV2; d_call: -; cdr3_aa: CASSFGLGPQHF; cdr3_nt: TGTGCCAGCAGTTTCGGCCTGGGGCCCCAGCATTTT
j_call: TRBJ1-1; clone_size: once; v_call: TRBV6-1; d_call: -; cdr3_aa: CASSPQGFGNTEAFF; cdr3_nt: TGTGCCAGCAGTCCCCAGGGTTTTGGGAACACTGAAGCTTTCTTT
j_call: TRBJ2-7; clone_size: -; v_call: TRBV11-3; d_call: TRBD2; cdr3_aa: CASSGLDHEQYF; cdr3_nt: TGTGCCAGCAGTGGACTAGACCACGAGCAGTACTTC
j_call: TRBJ2-1; clone_size: -; v_call: TRBV29-1; d_call: TRBD2; cdr3_aa: CSVEVATRGVAHEQFF; cdr3_nt: TGCAGCGTTGAAGTCGCGACCCGGGGGGTGGCCCATGAGCAGTTCTTC
j_call: TRBJ2-7; clone_size: -; v_call: TRBV27; d_call: -; cdr3_aa: CAGSVSGYEQYF; cdr3_nt: TGTGCCGGCAGTGTATCAGGGTACGAGCAGTACTTC
j_call: TRBJ2-7; clone_size: -; v_call: TRBV10-1; d_call: TRBD2; cdr3_aa: CASSESGGVDEQYF; cdr3_nt: TGTGCCAGCAGTGAGTCGGGAGGTGTCGACGAGCAGTACTTC
j_call: TRBJ1-5; clone_size: -; v_call: TRBV15; d_call: TRBD1; cdr3_aa: CATSSTGAGINQPQHF; cdr3_nt: TGTGCCACCAGCAGCACAGGGGCAGGGATCAATCAGCCCCAGCATTTT
j_call: TRBJ1-1; clone_size: once; v_call: TRBV19; d_call: -; cdr3_aa: CASGTLGNTEAFF; cdr3_nt: TGTGCTAGTGGGACACTAGGGAACACTGAAGCTTTCTTT
j_call: TRBJ1-1; clone_size: -; v_call: TRBV7-9; d_call: TRBD1; cdr3_aa: CASSLGRDRGKRNTEAFF; cdr3_nt: TGTGCCAGCAGCTTAGGGAGGGACAGGGGGAAAAGAAACACTGAAGCTTTCTTT
j_call: TRBJ2-5; clone_size: -; v_call: TRBV15; d_call: TRBD1; cdr3_aa: CATSRGGQGTQYF; cdr3_nt: TGTGCCACCAGCAGGGGTGGACAGGGGACCCAGTACTTC
j_call: TRBJ1-2; clone_size: few; v_call: TRBV20-1; d_call: TRBD1; cdr3_aa: CSARDAGTGSYTF; cdr3_nt: TGCAGTGCTAGAGATGCCGGGACAGGGAGCTACACCTTC
j_call: TRBJ1-6; clone_size: -; v_call: TRBV29-1; d_call: TRBD1; cdr3_aa: CSVTTGNSPLHF; cdr3_nt: TGCAGCGTGACGACAGGGAATTCACCCCTCCACTTT
j_call: TRBJ1-4; clone_size: -; v_call: TRBV15; d_call: -; cdr3_aa: CATSATRVGREKLFF; cdr3_nt: TGTGCCACCAGCGCTACACGGGTGGGACGTGAAAAACTGTTTTTT
j_call: TRBJ1-2; clone_size: -; v_call: TRBV20-1; d_call: -; cdr3_aa: CSARRQGIFGGNYGYTF; cdr3_nt: TGCAGTGCTAGAAGGCAGGGGATTTTCGGAGGGAACTATGGCTACACCTTC
j_call: TRBJ2-3; clone_size: -; v_call: TRBV29-1; d_call: TRBD2; cdr3_aa: CSVDGASGSTDTQYF; cdr3_nt: TGCAGCGTTGATGGAGCTAGCGGAAGCACAGATACGCAGTATTTT
j_call: TRBJ1-1; clone_size: -; v_call: TRBV7-8; d_call: -; cdr3_aa: CASSPQGSDTEAFF; cdr3_nt: TGTGCCAGCAGCCCCCAGGGATCCGACACTGAAGCTTTCTTT
j_call: TRBJ1-4; clone_size: -; v_call: TRBV6-1; d_call: -; cdr3_aa: CASSDSPGGATGGEKLFF; cdr3_nt: TGTGCCAGCAGTGATTCACCGGGAGGGGCAACAGGCGGTGAAAAACTGTTTTTT
j_call: TRBJ1-2; clone_size: many; v_call: TRBV2; d_call: -; cdr3_aa: CASSPTGLDGYTF; cdr3_nt: TGTGCCAGCAGCCCTACAGGGTTAGATGGCTACACCTTC
j_call: TRBJ2-7; clone_size: -; v_call: TRBV7-9; d_call: -; cdr3_aa: CASSAFGGAGYEQYF; cdr3_nt: TGTGCCAGCAGCGCCTTTGGTGGAGCGGGCTACGAGCAGTACTTC
j_call: TRBJ2-5; clone_size: many; v_call: TRBV2; d_call: -; cdr3_aa: CASSVRIRQETQYF; cdr3_nt: TGTGCCAGCAGTGTTAGAATTCGTCAAGAGACCCAGTACTTC